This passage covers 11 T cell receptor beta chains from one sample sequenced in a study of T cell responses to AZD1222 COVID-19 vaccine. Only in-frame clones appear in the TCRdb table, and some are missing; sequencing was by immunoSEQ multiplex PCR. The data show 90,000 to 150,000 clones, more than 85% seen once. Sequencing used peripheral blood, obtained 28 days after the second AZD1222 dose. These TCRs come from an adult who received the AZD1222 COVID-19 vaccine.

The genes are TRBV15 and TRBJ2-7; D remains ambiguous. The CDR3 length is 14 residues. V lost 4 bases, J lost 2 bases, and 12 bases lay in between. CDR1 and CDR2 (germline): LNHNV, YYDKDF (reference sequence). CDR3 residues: CATSKGPPAYEQYF. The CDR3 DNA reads TGTGCCACCAGCAAGGGCCCCCCCGCCTACGAGCAGTACTTC.

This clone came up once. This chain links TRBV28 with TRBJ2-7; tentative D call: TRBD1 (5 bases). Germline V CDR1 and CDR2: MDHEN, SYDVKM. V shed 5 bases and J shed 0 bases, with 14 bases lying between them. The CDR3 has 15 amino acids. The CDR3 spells CASSQPRDSSYEQYF. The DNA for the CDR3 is TGTGCCAGCAGTCAACCCAGGGATAGCTCCTACGAGCAGTACTTC.

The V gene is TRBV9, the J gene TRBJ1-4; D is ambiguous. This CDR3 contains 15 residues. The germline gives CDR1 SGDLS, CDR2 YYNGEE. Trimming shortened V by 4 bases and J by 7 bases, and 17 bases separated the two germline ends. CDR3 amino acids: CASSLGSGEGEKLFF. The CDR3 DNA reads TGTGCCAGCAGCCTAGGATCCGGGGAGGGTGAAAAACTGTTTTTT.

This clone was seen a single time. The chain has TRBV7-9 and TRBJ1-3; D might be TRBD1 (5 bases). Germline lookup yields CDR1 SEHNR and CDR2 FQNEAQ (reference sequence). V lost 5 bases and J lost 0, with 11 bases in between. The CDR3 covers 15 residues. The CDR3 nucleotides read TGTGCCAGCAGCCCCCGAGGGGTCTCTGGAAACACCATATATTTT. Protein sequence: CASSPRGVSGNTIYF. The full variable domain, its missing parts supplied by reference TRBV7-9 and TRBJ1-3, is DTGVSQNPRHKITKRGQNVTFRCDPISEHNRLYWYRQTLGQGPEFLTYFQNEAQLEKSRLLSDRFSAERPKGSFSTLEIQRTEQGDSAMYLCASSPRGVSGNTIYFGEGSWLTVV.

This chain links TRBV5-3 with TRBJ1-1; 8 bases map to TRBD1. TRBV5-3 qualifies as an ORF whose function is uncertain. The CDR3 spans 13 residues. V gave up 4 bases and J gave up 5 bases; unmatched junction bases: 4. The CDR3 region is CARSEDRVTEAFF. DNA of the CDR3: TGTGCCAGAAGCGAGGACAGGGTTACTGAAGCTTTCTTT.

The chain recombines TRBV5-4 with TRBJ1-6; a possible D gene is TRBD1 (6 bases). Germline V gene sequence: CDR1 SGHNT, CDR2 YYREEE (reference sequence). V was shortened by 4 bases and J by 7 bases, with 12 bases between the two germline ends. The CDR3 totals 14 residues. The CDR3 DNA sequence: TGTGCCAGCAGCAGCCCCGGGACAAATTCACCCCTCCACTTT. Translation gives CASSSPGTNSPLHF. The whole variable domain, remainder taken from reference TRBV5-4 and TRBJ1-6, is ETGVTQSPTHLIKTRGQQVTLRCSSQSGHNTVSWYQQALGQGPQFIFQYYREEENGRGNFPPRFSGLQFPNYSSELNVNALELDDSALYLCASSSPGTNSPLHFGNGTRLTVT.

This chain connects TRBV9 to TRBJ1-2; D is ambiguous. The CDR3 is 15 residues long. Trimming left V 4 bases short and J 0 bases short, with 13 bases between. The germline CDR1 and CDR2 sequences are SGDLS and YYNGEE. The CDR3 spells CASSPSQLANYGYTF. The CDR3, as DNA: TGTGCCAGCAGCCCTAGCCAATTAGCTAACTATGGCTACACCTTC.

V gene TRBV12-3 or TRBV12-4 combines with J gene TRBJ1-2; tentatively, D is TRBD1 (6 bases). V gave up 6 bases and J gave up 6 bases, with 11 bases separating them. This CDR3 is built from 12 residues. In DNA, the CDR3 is TGTGCCAGCAGCCCCGGACAGCATGGCTACACCTTC. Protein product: CASSPGQHGYTF.

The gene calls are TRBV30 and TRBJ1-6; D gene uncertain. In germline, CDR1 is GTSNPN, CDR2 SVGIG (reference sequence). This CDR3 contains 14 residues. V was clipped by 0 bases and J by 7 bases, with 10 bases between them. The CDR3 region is CAWSVEIGNSPLHF. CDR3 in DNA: TGTGCCTGGAGTGTAGAGATAGGGAATTCACCCCTCCACTTT.

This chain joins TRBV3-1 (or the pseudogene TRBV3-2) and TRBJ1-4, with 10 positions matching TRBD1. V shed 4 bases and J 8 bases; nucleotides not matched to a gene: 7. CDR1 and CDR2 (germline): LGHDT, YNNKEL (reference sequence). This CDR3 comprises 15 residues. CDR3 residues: CASSRRQGAGEKLFF. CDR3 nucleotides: TGTGCCAGCAGCCGCCGACAGGGGGCGGGGGAAAAACTGTTTTTT.

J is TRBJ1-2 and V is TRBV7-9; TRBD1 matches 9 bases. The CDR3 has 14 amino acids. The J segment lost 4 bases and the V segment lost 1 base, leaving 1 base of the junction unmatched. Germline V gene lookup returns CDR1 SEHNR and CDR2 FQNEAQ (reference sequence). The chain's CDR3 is CASSLEGQGYGYTF. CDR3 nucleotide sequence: TGTGCCAGCAGCTTAGAGGGACAGGGCTATGGCTACACCTTC. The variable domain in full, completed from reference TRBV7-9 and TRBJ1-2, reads DTGVSQNPRHKITKRGQNVTFRCDPISEHNRLYWYRQTLGQGPEFLTYFQNEAQLEKSRLLSDRFSAERPKGSFSTLEIQRTEQGDSAMYLCASSLEGQGYGYTFGSGTRLTVV.